One and the same sample provided the 11 T cell receptor beta chains below, sequenced in a study of neurological immune-mediated disorders. One entry per CDR3 protein results from TCRdb running MiXCR on the 5' RACE reads. The sample lists 66,000 or so distinct CDR3 sequences, 3.4% occurring once. Sequencing used PBMCs. These receptor sequences come from a man in his forties with multiple sclerosis.

This clonotype was seen repeatedly, ten times or more. This chain connects TRBV6-5 to TRBJ2-7; D could derive from TRBD1 or TRBD2 (5 bases each). The CDR3 has 16 amino acids. Germline CDR1 is MNHEY and CDR2 is SVGAGI. Trimming shortened V by 0 bases and J by 3 bases, and 15 bases separated the two germline ends. CDR3 in amino acids: CASSYSRQRGVYEQYF. CDR3 DNA sequence: TGTGCCAGCAGTTACTCTAGGCAGAGAGGGGTCTACGAGCAGTACTTC.

There are a few counts of this clonotype. The CDR3 DNA sequence: TGTGCCAGCAGTCCAGCGGGAGGCGGGGTTGATACGCAGTATTTT. It encodes CASSPAGGGVDTQYF. The chain is built from TRBV6-6 and TRBJ2-3; TRBD2 matches 9 bases. CDR3 length equals 15 residues. Losses at the gene ends were 5 bases for V and 6 bases for J; bases not matched to a gene: 9. Germline V lookup: CDR1 MNHNY, CDR2 SVGAGI (reference sequence).

This clonotype appeared many times. V gene TRBV5-6 combines with J gene TRBJ2-2; 7 nucleotides agree with TRBD1. With 1 base clipped from V and 4 bases from J, the junction kept 10 bases outside the gene matches. Germline lookup yields CDR1 SGHDT and CDR2 YYEEEE. The CDR3 runs 17 residues. The CDR3 loop is CASSLRPMGDSTGELFF. DNA for the CDR3: TGTGCCAGCAGCTTGAGGCCGATGGGGGACAGCACCGGGGAGCTGTTTTTT. The full variable domain, rest sourced from reference TRBV5-6 and TRBJ2-2, is DAGVTQSPTHLIKTRGQQVTLRCSPKSGHDTVSWYQQALGQGPQFIFQYYEEEERQRGNFPDRFSGHQFPNYSSELNVNALLLGDSALYLCASSLRPMGDSTGELFFGEGSRLTVL.

The sample holds many counts of this clonotype. V and J are TRBV6-5 and TRBJ2-4; 7 nucleotides agree with TRBD1. The CDR3 runs to 13 residues. The germline gives CDR1 MNHEY, CDR2 SVGAGI. The junction had 9 bases not matched to a gene; V was cut back by 7 bases and J by 9 bases. CDR3 sequence reads: CASTRQGNGIQYF. The CDR3 DNA reads as TGTGCCAGCACCCGACAGGGTAATGGCATTCAGTACTTC.

This clonotype was picked up many times. The chain employs TRBV10-2 and TRBJ2-1; 7 bases line up with TRBD1. Germline lookup yields CDR1 WSHSY and CDR2 SAAADI. This CDR3 spans 13 amino acids. V was clipped by 6 bases and J by 8 bases; unmatched bases: 7. The CDR3 loop is CASSPDRVDEQFF. In DNA form, the CDR3 reads TGCGCCAGCAGCCCAGACAGGGTCGATGAGCAGTTCTTC.

This clonotype came up many times. The genes are TRBV29-1 and TRBJ2-2; 7 bases map to TRBD1. CDR1 and CDR2 from the germline V gene are SQVTM and ANQGSEA. V shed 3 bases and J 5 bases; nucleotides not matched to a gene: 3. The CDR3 covers 13 residues. The CDR3 DNA reads as TGCAGCGTTGAGAACAGGGGAACCGGGGAGCTGTTTTTT. It yields the protein CSVENRGTGELFF.

This clonotype appeared many times. The chain is built from TRBV5-1 and TRBJ2-2; D is possibly TRBD1 (6 bases). Germline V gene data show CDR1 as SGHRS and CDR2 as YFSETQ. The CDR3 has 14 residues. The V and J ends lost 4 bases and 4 bases respectively, with 11 bases between them. The CDR3 DNA reads as TGCGCCAGCAGCCCACAGGGAAGCACCGGGGAGCTGTTTTTT. Its protein product is CASSPQGSTGELFF.

This clonotype was detected many times. V usage is TRBV5-5 and J usage is TRBJ1-1, with D perhaps matching TRBD1 (5 bases). CDR1 is SGHKS, CDR2 YYEKEE, per germline (reference sequence). This CDR3 is 15 amino acids long. Trimming shortened V by 2 bases and J by 1 base, and 12 bases separated the two germline ends. The CDR3 spells CASSLLPGENTEAFF. In DNA form, the CDR3 reads TGTGCCAGCAGCTTACTCCCGGGGGAGAACACTGAAGCTTTCTTT.

This clonotype was seen repeatedly, ten times or more. The chain joins TRBV20-1 to TRBJ1-1, with 9 nucleotides matching TRBD1. CDR1 and CDR2 (germline): DFQATT, SNEGSKA (reference sequence). The V and J ends lost 4 bases and 6 bases, in that order; junction bases with no gene match: 18. The CDR3 contains 17 residues. The CDR3 reads CSATEFGQGQAASEAFF. The CDR3, as DNA: TGCAGTGCTACCGAATTCGGACAGGGGCAGGCGGCGTCTGAAGCTTTCTTT.

This clonotype was seen at least ten times. The genes are TRBV7-6 and TRBJ2-1, with 9 bases fitting TRBD2. The CDR3 runs to 18 residues. V was pared by 2 bases and J by 6 bases, with 14 bases of the junction left unmatched. Per the germline V gene, CDR1 is SGHVS and CDR2 is FNYEAQ. The CDR3 sequence: CASSLLPHSGGGANEQFF. CDR3 sequence (DNA): TGTGCCAGCAGCTTACTCCCCCATAGCGGGGGTGGGGCCAATGAGCAGTTCTTC. Drawing the rest from reference TRBV7-6 and TRBJ2-1, the complete variable domain is GAGVSQSPRYKVTKRGQDVALRCDPISGHVSLYWYRQALGQGPEFLTYFNYEAQQDKSGLPNDRFSAERPEGSISTLTIQRTEQRDSAMYRCASSLLPHSGGGANEQFFGPGTRLTVL.

There are many counts of this clonotype. This sequence joins TRBV20-1 and TRBJ1-1; D not resolved. V was cut by 6 bases and J by 0 bases, with 8 bases left in between. The CDR3 runs to 12 residues. Per the germline V gene, CDR1 is DFQATT and CDR2 is SNEGSKA (reference sequence). CDR3 protein: CSALYLNTEAFF. CDR3 in DNA: TGCAGTGCCCTGTACTTGAACACTGAAGCTTTCTTT.